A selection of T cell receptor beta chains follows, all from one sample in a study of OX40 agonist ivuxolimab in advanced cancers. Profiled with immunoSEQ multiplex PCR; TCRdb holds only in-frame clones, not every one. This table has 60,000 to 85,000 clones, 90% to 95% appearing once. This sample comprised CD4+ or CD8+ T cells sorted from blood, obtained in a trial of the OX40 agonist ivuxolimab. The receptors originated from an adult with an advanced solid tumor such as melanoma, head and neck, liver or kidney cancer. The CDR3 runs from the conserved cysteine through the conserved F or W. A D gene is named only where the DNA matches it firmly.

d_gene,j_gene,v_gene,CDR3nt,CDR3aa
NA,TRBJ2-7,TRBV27,TGTGCCAGCAGTTTGCTTCGACACCCGTCCCCAGACTATTACGAGCAGTACTTC,CASSLLRHPSPDYYEQYF
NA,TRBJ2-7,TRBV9,TGTGCCAGCAGCCCGCGGCCGGGACGGCCCTCCTACGAGCAGTACTTC,CASSPRPGRPSYEQYF
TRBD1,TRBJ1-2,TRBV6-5,TGTGCCAGCAGTTACAACAGGGGGAGGTCTAACTATGGCTACACCTTC,CASSYNRGRSNYGYTF
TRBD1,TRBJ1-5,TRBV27,TGTGCCAGCAGTTTATCGACAGGGAGCAATCAGCCCCAGCATTTT,CASSLSTGSNQPQHF
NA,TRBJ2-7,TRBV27,TGTGCCAGCAGTCCCCCAAGTAACGAGCAGTACTTC,CASSPPSNEQYF
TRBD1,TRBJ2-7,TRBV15,TGTGCCACCAGCGGGACAGGGGGCGAGCAGTACTTC,CATSGTGGEQYF
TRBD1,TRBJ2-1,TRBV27,TGTGCCAGCAGGTCGACAGGGTACAATGAGCAGTTCTTC,CASRSTGYNEQFF
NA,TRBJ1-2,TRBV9,TGTGCCAGCAGCCCCCAGGGGAGCCGCCCGGACTATGGCTACACCTTC,CASSPQGSRPDYGYTF
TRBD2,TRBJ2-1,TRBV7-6,TGTGCCAGCAGCTCCAGACTAGCGGGGGCCCAGGGGGAGCAGTTCTTC,CASSSRLAGAQGEQFF
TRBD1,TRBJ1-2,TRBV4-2,TGTGCCAGCAGCCCCTTGGGGGACAGCCCTAACTATGGCTACACCTTC,CASSPLGDSPNYGYTF